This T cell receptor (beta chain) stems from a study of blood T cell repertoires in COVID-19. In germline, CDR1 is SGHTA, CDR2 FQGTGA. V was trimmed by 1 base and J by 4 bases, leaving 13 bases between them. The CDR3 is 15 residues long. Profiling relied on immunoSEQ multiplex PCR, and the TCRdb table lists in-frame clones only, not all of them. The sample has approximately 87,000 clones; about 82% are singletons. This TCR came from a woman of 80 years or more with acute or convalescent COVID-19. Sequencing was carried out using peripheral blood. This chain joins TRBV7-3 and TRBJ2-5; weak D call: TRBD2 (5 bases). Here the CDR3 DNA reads TGTGCCAGCAGCTTAAATGGCGGGTGGGGAGAGACCCAGTACTTC. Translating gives CASSLNGGWGETQYF. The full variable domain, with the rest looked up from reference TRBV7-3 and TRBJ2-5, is GAGVSQTPSNKVTEKGKYVELRCDPISGHTALYWYRQSLGQGPEFLIYFQGTGAADDSGLPNDRFFAVRPEGSVSTLKIQRTERGDSAVYLCASSLNGGWGETQYFGPGTRLLVL.